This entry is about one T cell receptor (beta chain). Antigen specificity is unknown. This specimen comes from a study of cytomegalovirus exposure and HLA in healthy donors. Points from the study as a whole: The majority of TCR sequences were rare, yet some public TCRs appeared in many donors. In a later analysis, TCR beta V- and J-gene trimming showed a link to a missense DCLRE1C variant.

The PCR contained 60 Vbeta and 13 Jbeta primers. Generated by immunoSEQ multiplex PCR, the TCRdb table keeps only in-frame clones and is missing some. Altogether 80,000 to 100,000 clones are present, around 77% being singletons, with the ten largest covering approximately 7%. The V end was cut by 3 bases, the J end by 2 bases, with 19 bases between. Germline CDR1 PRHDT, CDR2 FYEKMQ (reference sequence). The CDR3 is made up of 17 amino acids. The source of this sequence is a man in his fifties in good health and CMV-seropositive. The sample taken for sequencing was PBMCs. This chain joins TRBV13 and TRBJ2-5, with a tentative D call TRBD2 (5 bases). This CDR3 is CASSLKGLGSAQETQYF. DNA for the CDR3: TGTGCCAGCAGCTTGAAAGGACTGGGGTCAGCACAAGAGACCCAGTACTTC.